Presented here are 21 T cell receptor beta chains from one specimen sequenced in a study of CD8 T cells in ankylosing spondylitis. TCRdb re-called the 5' RACE reads through MiXCR, storing one row per CDR3 protein. The sample includes a few hundred thousand distinct CDR3 sequences, approximately 11% of them seen just once. Sequencing was performed on blood, either unsorted or a sorted T cell fraction (not recorded which). Receptors originate from a male donor with ankylosing spondylitis or in good health (not recorded which).

This clonotype was counted at least ten times. The gene calls are TRBV6-2 or TRBV6-3 and TRBJ1-1; TRBD1 is a possible D gene (6 bases). The V end lost 2 bases, the J end lost 1 base, and 11 bases lay between the germline ends. CDR1 and CDR2 (germline): MNHEY, SVGEGT. The CDR3 totals 15 residues. The CDR3 nucleotides are TGTGCCAGCAGTTACATTGGACAGCAGAACACTGAAGCTTTCTTT. This translates into CASSYIGQQNTEAFF.

Ten or more counts support this clonotype. The rearrangement uses TRBV11-2 and TRBJ2-1; no clear D. Germline-derived CDR1 and CDR2 are SGHAT and FQNNGV. This CDR3 contains 14 residues. Trimming pared 0 bases from V and 6 bases from J, leaving 9 bases between. The CDR3 loop reads CASSLEKIANEQFF. In nucleotides, the CDR3 is TGTGCCAGCAGCTTAGAAAAAATAGCCAATGAGCAGTTCTTC. Variable domain in full (rest from reference TRBV11-2 and TRBJ2-1): EAGVAQSPRYKIIEKRQSVAFWCNPISGHATLYWYQQILGQGPKLLIQFQNNGVVDDSQLPKDRFSAERLKGVDSTLKIQPAKLEDSAVYLCASSLEKIANEQFFGPGTRLTVL.

This clonotype was detected a few times. The chain is built from TRBV11-2 and TRBJ2-3; 8 bases are a match to TRBD2. Unmatched junction bases numbered 7, after V lost 1 base and J lost 4 bases. From germline, CDR1 is SGHAT and CDR2 FQNNGV. CDR3 length: 16 amino acids. The CDR3 is CASSLGAGVISDTQYF. The CDR3, as DNA: TGTGCCAGCAGCTTAGGAGCGGGAGTGATCTCAGATACGCAGTATTTT. Full variable domain (missing parts from reference TRBV11-2 and TRBJ2-3): EAGVAQSPRYKIIEKRQSVAFWCNPISGHATLYWYQQILGQGPKLLIQFQNNGVVDDSQLPKDRFSAERLKGVDSTLKIQPAKLEDSAVYLCASSLGAGVISDTQYFGPGTRLTVL.

For this clonotype: As the CDR3 is not closed by the conserved phenylalanine or tryptophan, this likely results from a read error. The V gene is TRBV20-1, the J gene TRBJ1-1, with D possibly matching TRBD1 (5 bases). Per germline, CDR1 DFQATT and CDR2 SNEGSKA (reference sequence). The CDR3 has 14 residues. The V gene lost 5 bases and the J gene lost 4 bases, with 17 bases spanning the gap. This CDR3 reads CSARMTEAGTEAFL. The CDR3 DNA follows: TGCAGTGCTCGCATGACAGAGGCGGGCACTGAAGCTTTCCTT.

This clonotype was counted ten times or more. The gene calls are TRBV5-1 and TRBJ2-7; tentatively, D is TRBD1 (5 bases). The CDR3 covers 16 residues. Germline V gene sequence: CDR1 SGHRS, CDR2 YFSETQ. V lost 1 base and J 0 bases, leaving 14 bases between the germline ends. CDR3 loop: CASSLFSGRVSYEQYF. In DNA, the CDR3 is TGCGCCAGCAGCTTGTTTTCCGGCAGGGTCTCCTACGAGCAGTACTTC.

This clonotype was seen many times. The chain links TRBV7-7 to TRBJ2-3; 8 nucleotides align to TRBD2. From germline, CDR1 is SSHAT and CDR2 FNYEAQ (reference sequence). The CDR3 consists of 15 residues. Germline trimming cut 5 bases from V and 7 bases from J; bases unmatched to any gene: 11. In DNA, the CDR3 is TGTGCCAGCAGCCCATCGAGCGGGGGAACAAATACGCAGTATTTT. This gives the protein CASSPSSGGTNTQYF.

At least ten counts were recorded for this clonotype. The rearrangement joins TRBV20-1 to TRBJ2-1, with D possibly being TRBD2 (6 bases). The CDR3 totals 15 residues. Germline CDR1 is DFQATT and CDR2 is SNEGSKA (reference sequence). Trimming removed 6 bases from V and 4 bases from J, with 19 bases in between. The CDR3 region is CSARRAGSGYNEQFF. The CDR3 coding sequence is TGCAGTGCGAGGAGGGCCGGGAGCGGGTACAATGAGCAGTTCTTC.

Turning to this clonotype: At one boundary the junction diverges from the germline segment, which might be a read error. This sequence joins TRBV9 and TRBJ2-1; 10 nucleotides align to TRBD1. The CDR3 is 16 residues long. CDR1 and CDR2 from the germline V gene are SGDLS and YYNGEE. The CDR3: CAISPAWDRGYNEQFF. In nucleotides, the CDR3 is TGTGCCATCAGCCCAGCATGGGACAGGGGCTACAATGAGCAGTTCTTC.

There are many counts of this clonotype. J is TRBJ2-7 and V is TRBV5-6; D possibly corresponds to TRBD1 (5 bases). V lost 4 bases and J 6 bases, leaving 11 bases between the germline ends. Germline assignment: CDR1 SGHDT and CDR2 YYEEEE. This CDR3 is built from 12 residues. CDR3 bases: TGTGCCAGCAGCCAACGCAGGGTCGAGCAGTACTTC. Encoded protein: CASSQRRVEQYF.

This clonotype appeared many times. The CDR3 sequence: CSASGIDLRRPATNEKLFF. Written as DNA, the CDR3 is TGCAGTGCCTCGGGGATCGACCTGAGGAGACCTGCAACTAATGAAAAACTGTTTTTT. V usage is TRBV20-1 and J usage is TRBJ1-4; D is ambiguous. Trimming stripped 6 bases from V and 0 bases from J, with 26 bases between. CDR3 length: 19 amino acids. Germline assignment: CDR1 DFQATT and CDR2 SNEGSKA (reference sequence).

This clonotype was detected ten times or more. The V and J genes are TRBV20-1 and TRBJ2-1; tentatively, D is TRBD2 (5 bases). Trimming removed 6 bases at V and 5 bases at J, with 17 bases between. This CDR3 comprises 14 residues. Germline CDR1 and CDR2: DFQATT and SNEGSKA (reference sequence). The CDR3 here is CSATRDGLNNEQFF. The CDR3 DNA reads TGCAGTGCCACGAGGGATGGACTGAACAATGAGCAGTTCTTC.

In this sample, this clonotype turned up a few times. The V gene is TRBV10-1, the J gene TRBJ1-2; 9 bases fit TRBD1. V shed 5 bases and J 3 bases; nucleotides not matched to a gene: 7. Looked up from germline, CDR1 is WNHNN and CDR2 is SYGVQD (reference sequence). CDR3 length equals 15 residues. For the CDR3, the DNA is TGCGCCAGCAGTTCACGGGACAGGGAGGACTATGGCTACACCTTC. This encodes CASSSRDREDYGYTF.

This clonotype turned up a few times. The V gene is TRBV18, the J gene TRBJ2-3; D not certain. CDR1 and CDR2 from the germline V gene are KGHSH and LQKENI. V gave up 4 bases and J gave up 8 bases, with 10 bases separating them. This CDR3 spans 12 amino acids. The CDR3 is CASSQGSPTQYF. The CDR3, as DNA: TGTGCCAGCTCACAGGGCTCTCCTACGCAGTATTTT.

The genes are TRBV7-2 and TRBJ2-1; D is perhaps TRBD1 (6 bases). The CDR3 loop spans 15 amino acids. V was shortened by 7 bases and J by 3 bases, with 16 bases between the two germline ends. Germline V CDR1 and CDR2: SGHTA, FQGNSA. CDR3 DNA sequence: TGTGCCAGCACCCTGGGGGCGGGTTACTACAATGAGCAGTTCTTC. Translation: CASTLGAGYYNEQFF.

This clonotype has at least ten counts. The chain is built from TRBV5-1 and TRBJ1-4, with a possible D match to TRBD1 (5 bases). Per the germline V gene, CDR1 is SGHRS and CDR2 is YFSETQ. V was cut by 0 bases and J by 5 bases, with 8 bases left in between. This CDR3 region has 14 residues. The CDR3 region is CASSLGQLNEKLFF. The DNA for the CDR3 is TGCGCCAGCAGCTTGGGACAGCTGAATGAAAAACTGTTTTTT. Full variable domain (missing parts from reference TRBV5-1 and TRBJ1-4): KAGVTQTPRYLIKTRGQQVTLSCSPISGHRSVSWYQQTPGQGLQFLFEYFSETQRNKGNFPGRFSGRQFSNSRSEMNVSTLELGDSALYLCASSLGQLNEKLFFGSGTQLSVL.

The rearrangement uses TRBV7-8 and TRBJ2-1; 7 positions match TRBD1. The CDR3 sequence is 15 residues long. The J segment lost 5 bases and the V segment lost 2 bases, leaving 6 bases of the junction unmatched. CDR1 is SGHVS and CDR2 is FQNEAQ in the germline V gene. The CDR3 is CASSLLGGHDNEQFF. The CDR3 DNA reads TGTGCCAGCAGCTTATTAGGGGGCCACGACAATGAGCAGTTCTTC. The variable domain in full, completed from reference TRBV7-8 and TRBJ2-1, reads GAGVSQSPRYKVAKRGQDVALRCDPISGHVSLFWYQQALGQGPEFLTYFQNEAQLDKSGLPSDRFFAERPEGSVSTLKIQRTQQEDSAVYLCASSLLGGHDNEQFFGPGTRLTVL.

This clonotype was counted at least ten times. The chain carries TRBV29-1 and TRBJ2-5; maybe TRBD1 (5 bases). The V end was cut by 5 bases, the J end by 1 base, with 14 bases between. CDR3 size: 14 residues. Germline V lookup: CDR1 SQVTM, CDR2 ANQGSEA. The CDR3 region has the DNA TGCAGCGTTACGGCCAGGGAAAGCCAAGAGACCCAGTACTTC. Translating it yields CSVTARESQETQYF.

The chain uses TRBV10-3 and TRBJ2-7; D remains unclear. CDR3 length: 15 amino acids. V lost 0 bases, J lost 2 bases, and 11 bases lay in between. CDR1 is ENHRY and CDR2 is SYGVKD in the germline V gene. The CDR3 region has the DNA TGTGCCATCAGTGAGTCCAACAGTATTGCCTACGAGCAGTACTTC. As protein: CAISESNSIAYEQYF.

At least ten counts were recorded for this clonotype. The chain combines TRBV6-1 with TRBJ2-1; 7 bases fit TRBD2. The CDR3 contains 15 residues. Germline trimming cut 7 bases from V and 7 bases from J; bases unmatched to any gene: 13. The V gene's germline CDR1 is MNHNS and CDR2 SASEGT. The DNA of the CDR3 is TGTGCCAGCAATGGTGCGGGAGCGGGCCAGAATGAGCAGTTCTTC. Protein product: CASNGAGAGQNEQFF.

A word on this clonotype: A much larger clone differs from this one at a single base, so this may be a read error. This CDR3 reads CASSVDGGNEQLF. The CDR3 DNA is TGTGCCAGCAGCGTGGACGGGGGGAATGAGCAGCTCTTC. The chain carries TRBV9 and TRBJ2-1; 7 bases line up with TRBD2. The CDR3 spans 13 residues. Per the germline V gene, CDR1 is SGDLS and CDR2 is YYNGEE.

The chain uses TRBV5-1 and TRBJ2-4; 7 bases align to TRBD1. Germline V gene lookup returns CDR1 SGHRS and CDR2 YFSETQ. This CDR3 region has 16 residues. Trimming removed 3 bases from V and 0 bases from J; junction bases left unmatched: 6. CDR3 amino acids: CASSSWTGLAKNIQYF. The CDR3 DNA sequence: TGCGCCAGCAGCTCTTGGACAGGACTAGCCAAAAACATTCAGTACTTC. Complete variable domain (other parts from reference TRBV5-1 and TRBJ2-4): KAGVTQTPRYLIKTRGQQVTLSCSPISGHRSVSWYQQTPGQGLQFLFEYFSETQRNKGNFPGRFSGRQFSNSRSEMNVSTLELGDSALYLCASSSWTGLAKNIQYFGAGTRLSVL.